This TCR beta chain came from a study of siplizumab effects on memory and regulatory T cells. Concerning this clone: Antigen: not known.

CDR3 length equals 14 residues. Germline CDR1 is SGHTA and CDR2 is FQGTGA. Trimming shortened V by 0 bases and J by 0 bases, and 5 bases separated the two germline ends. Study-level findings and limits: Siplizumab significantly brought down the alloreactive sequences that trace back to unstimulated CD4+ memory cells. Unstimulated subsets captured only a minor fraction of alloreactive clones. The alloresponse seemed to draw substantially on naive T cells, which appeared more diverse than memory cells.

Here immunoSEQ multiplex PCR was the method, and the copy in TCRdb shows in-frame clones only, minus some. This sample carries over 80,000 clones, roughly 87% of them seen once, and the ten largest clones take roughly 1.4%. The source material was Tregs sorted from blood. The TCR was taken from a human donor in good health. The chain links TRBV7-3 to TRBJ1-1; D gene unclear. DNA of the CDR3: TGTGCCAGCAGCTTAACAGCTCTGAACACTGAAGCTTTCTTT. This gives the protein CASSLTALNTEAFF.